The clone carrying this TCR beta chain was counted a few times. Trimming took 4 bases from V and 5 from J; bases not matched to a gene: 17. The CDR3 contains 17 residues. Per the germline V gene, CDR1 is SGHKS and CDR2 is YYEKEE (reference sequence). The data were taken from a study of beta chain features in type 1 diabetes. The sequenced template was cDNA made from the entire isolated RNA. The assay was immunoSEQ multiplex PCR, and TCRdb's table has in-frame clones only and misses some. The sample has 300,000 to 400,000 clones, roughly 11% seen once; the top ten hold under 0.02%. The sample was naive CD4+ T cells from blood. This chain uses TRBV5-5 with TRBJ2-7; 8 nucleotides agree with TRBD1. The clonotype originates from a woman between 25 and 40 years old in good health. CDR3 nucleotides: TGTGCCAGCAGCCGCCTGGCCGGGACAGGCCTCAGCGACGAGCAGTACTTC. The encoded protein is CASSRLAGTGLSDEQYF. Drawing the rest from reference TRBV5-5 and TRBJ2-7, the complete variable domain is DAGVTQSPTHLIKTRGQQVTLRCSPISGHKSVSWYQQVLGQGPQFIFQYYEKEERGRGNFPDRFSARQFPNYSSELNVNALLLGDSALYLCASSRLAGTGLSDEQYFGPGTRLTVT.